This T cell receptor (beta chain) was documented in a study of beta chain features in type 1 diabetes (dated by TCRdb to the late 2010s). A note on the overall study: Patients and healthy donors did not differ in mean age, gender distribution, total cell number or subset yield. A total of around 110,000,000 sorted cells were examined across all samples, and RNA yield correlated strongly with the number of cells per subset. In the study, recently diagnosed type 1 diabetes patients and matched healthy donors were compared on the TCRB repertoires of their sorted circulating CD4+ T cell subsets. Naive and central memory subsets were obtained from all 30 or so donors, but regulatory and stem cell-like memory subsets were isolated from only 8 patients and about eight healthy donors. What the research found in general, with its limitations: Fewer insertions and more nucleotide deletions at VDJ recombination sites were observed in patients with type 1 diabetes, implying thymic rearrangement abnormalities. A moderate but significant shortening of TCRB CDR3 length was observed in type 1 diabetes patients in all four CD4+ subsets. Because small numbers of individuals were included in the HLA sub-analyses, any influence of HLA type on TCRB rearrangement was left unresolved. Naive, central memory and regulatory TCRB repertoires appeared more similar among patients than among healthy donors. Because cDNA was sequenced instead of genomic DNA, activated cells with high expression could be over-represented, although the groups did not differ in activation or CD3 levels. Shorter templates might have been favored by PCR, but patient and control samples were amplified and corrected together, so both groups would have been affected equally by any skew.

Each donor gave one peripheral blood draw, approximately 110 mL on average, collected into heparinised tubes. Naive, central memory, regulatory and stem cell-like memory CD4+ T cells were sorted on a BD FACSAria II using a panel including CD45RO, CCR7, CD25, CD127, CD95 and CD27. A purity above 98% was achieved for all sorted populations. Right away, PBMCs were isolated by Lymphoprep density gradient centrifugation and were stained directly, with no culture step. To minimize batch effects, samples were stained and sorted in pairs, one healthy donor with one patient per experiment. Remarks on this clone: The antigen this receptor binds is unknown. No clone much larger than this one lies a single base away; base qualities are absent.

The entire amount of isolated RNA was reverse transcribed using the High Capacity cDNA Reverse Transcription Kit, so the sequenced TCRB transcripts were expressed ones. Deep immunoSEQ sequencing was applied to naive, central memory and regulatory T cell samples, giving an average of roughly 3.5 million total reads per sample. After sorted cells were lysed in RLT buffer, RNA was extracted with DNase-treated RNeasy Micro or Mini kits, with the choice depending on cell number. Each cell subset was processed on its own to prevent cross-contamination, while patient and healthy donor samples were processed together. Using the immunoSEQ multiplex PCR, TCRB sequences were amplified from cDNA into 87-bp fragments spanning the CDR3 region. Sequencing of the amplicons was performed on the Illumina HiSeq platform. In the source study's methods: Synthetic template baselines were used to correct PCR bias computationally, reads within Hamming distance 2 were collapsed together, and singletons that could not be merged were discarded. By aligning reads against IMGT, V, D and J genes, CDR3 length, and insertions or deletions at six rearrangement sites were assigned. Clonotype counts were normalized to sorted cell number within each subset before computing true diversity and Gini coefficients with the tcR R package. The overlap coefficient, calculated on TCRB nucleotide sequences, was used to quantify repertoire sharing. Out-of-frame TCRB sequences from naive cells were analyzed to stand in for the pre-selection repertoire. Entries here come from immuneACCESS through TCRdb and include only in-frame sequences with V and J called. Some clones fail to appear in such tables; in the studies checked, an unresolved V gene covers under half of the shortfall, and the cause of the remainder is unknown. V and J calls and clone size are copied from that table; D and trimming were computed from the DNA. In all, the sample holds under 300,000 clones, and around 14% of those were seen once. The biggest ten clones account for around 0.019% of the sample.

As encoded in the germline V gene (reference sequence), CDR1 is SEHNR while CDR2 is FQNEAQ. Unmatched junction bases come to 15, with V trimmed by 3 bases and J by 1 base. Taken from cysteine to phenylalanine, the CDR3 has 19 residues. Of the read, only the CDR3 DNA is kept; its 57 bases are in frame from base 1. This sequence was found in a man aged 25-45 years with type 1 diabetes. The sequenced sample consisted of naive CD4+ T cells from blood. The label giving this sample's cell subset or site can be read as: true naive CD4+ T cells. Recombination connected TRBV7-9 to TRBJ2-1; 7 bases in the junction line up with TRBD2. The nucleotide sequence reads TGTGCCAGCAGCTTCAGCGGGGTTAGGACTGCGGAATCCTACAATGAGCAGTTCTTC. This yields the protein CASSFSGVRTAESYNEQFF. When the CDR3 is completed using the reference TRBV7-9 and TRBJ2-1 genes on either side, the full variable domain is DTGVSQNPRHKITKRGQNVTFRCDPISEHNRLYWYRQTLGQGPEFLTYFQNEAQLEKSRLLSDRFSAERPKGSFSTLEIQRTEQGDSAMYLCASSFSGVRTAESYNEQFFGPGTRLTVL.